Below are 27 T cell receptor beta chains sequenced from a single sample in a study of cytomegalovirus exposure and HLA in healthy donors. The PCR ran on 60 Vbeta and 13 Jbeta primers. Generated by immunoSEQ multiplex PCR, the TCRdb table keeps only in-frame clones and is missing some. The sample contains approximately 200,000 clones, just under 75% of which appear only once. The material sequenced was PBMCs. The source is a man aged 25 to 40 in good health and CMV-seropositive.

With regard to this clone: Different DNA sequences within this sample yield the same CDR3. This chain links TRBV6-1 with TRBJ2-3, with D unresolved. CDR1 MNHNS and CDR2 SASEGT come from the germline V gene. The V end lost 1 base, the J end lost 2 bases, and 4 bases lay between the germline ends. This CDR3 is 13 amino acids long. This chain's CDR3 is CASSEVATDTQYF. CDR3 sequence (DNA): TGTGCCAGCAGTGAAGTAGCCACAGATACGCAGTATTTT.

The rearrangement joins TRBV10-3 to TRBJ1-3; TRBD1 matches 11 bases. J was trimmed by 7 bases and V by 6 bases; bases with no gene match: 17. Germline values: CDR1 ENHRY, CDR2 SYGVKD. The CDR3 consists of 18 residues. CDR3 in amino acids: CAIRSAGTGGEHRNTIYF. DNA of the CDR3: TGTGCCATCAGATCTGCGGGGACAGGGGGTGAACACAGGAACACCATATATTTT.

This clone was observed once. The rearrangement links TRBV7-9 to TRBJ2-7, with TRBD2 matching 14 bases. Per the germline V gene, CDR1 is SEHNR and CDR2 is FQNEAQ (reference sequence). V was clipped by 1 base and J by 3 bases; unmatched bases: 2. The CDR3 is 16 amino acids. This CDR3 reads CASSLGGLAGVYEQYF. The CDR3 bases are TGTGCCAGCAGCTTAGGGGGACTAGCGGGAGTCTACGAGCAGTACTTC.

In its sample, this clone was seen once. V and J are TRBV6-6 and TRBJ2-5; 9 nucleotides agree with TRBD2. There are 14 residues in the CDR3. Trimming removed 11 bases from V and 5 bases from J; junction bases left unmatched: 12. Germline-derived CDR1 and CDR2 are MNHNY and SVGAGI (reference sequence). The CDR3 protein is CAGGSSGGVETQYF. The CDR3 DNA reads TGTGCCGGGGGGAGTAGCGGGGGAGTGGAGACCCAGTACTTC.

V is TRBV4-2 and J is TRBJ2-3; 8 nucleotides agree with TRBD2. Per the germline V gene, CDR1 is LGHNA and CDR2 is YNFKEQ. This CDR3 has 15 amino acids. J lost 3 bases, V lost 4 bases, and 6 bases had no gene match. CDR3 nucleotides: TGTGCCAGCAGCCCCGGACTAGCAGGAACAGATACGCAGTATTTT. Its translation: CASSPGLAGTDTQYF.

This chain uses TRBV7-2 with TRBJ2-3; D is unresolved. V was trimmed by 4 bases and J by 4 bases, leaving 9 bases between them. This CDR3 is built from 13 residues. The germline V gene has CDR1 SGHTA and CDR2 FQGNSA. The CDR3 DNA reads TGTGCCAGCAGCTCCTCTCCCCCAGATACGCAGTATTTT. Its protein product is CASSSSPPDTQYF.

This chain links TRBV6-1 with TRBJ2-3; TRBD1 aligns across 7 bases. V dropped 11 bases and J dropped 2; count of bases not matched to a gene: 13. The CDR3 contains 15 residues. The germline V gene encodes CDR1 MNHNS and CDR2 SASEGT. The CDR3 loop reads CASHPTGYLTDTQYF. The CDR3 nucleotides are TGTGCCTCTCACCCGACAGGGTATCTCACAGATACGCAGTATTTT.

Points on this clone: At the DNA level, this CDR3 is encoded by other sequences in the same sample as well. The genes are TRBV6-5 and TRBJ1-1; 7 positions agree with TRBD1. Looked up from germline, CDR1 is MNHEY and CDR2 is SVGAGI. Losses at the gene ends were 4 bases for V and 5 bases for J; bases not matched to a gene: 10. There are 15 residues in the CDR3. CDR3 protein: CASSFSGGVGTEAFF. The DNA for the CDR3 is TGTGCCAGCAGTTTCTCAGGGGGTGTAGGGACTGAAGCTTTCTTT.

As to this clone: The DNA is omitted, as the CDR3 cannot be located on it reliably, and the CDR3 follows TCRdb's listing. The chain has TRBV28 and TRBJ2-1; the table gives TRBD1 as D, unverified against the DNA. The CDR3 region is 15 residues in length, termini included. Germline-derived CDR1 and CDR2 are MDHEN and SYDVKM. The CDR3: CASSSSATGFDEQFF.

The chain links TRBV28 to TRBJ2-2, with a weak D call TRBD2 (5 bases). Germline loops: CDR1 MDHEN, CDR2 SYDVKM. Trimming removed 2 bases from V and 0 bases from J, with 7 bases in between. CDR3 size: 15 residues. The CDR3 DNA sequence: TGTGCCAGCAGTTTAGGAGGATCGAACACCGGGGAGCTGTTTTTT. Protein sequence: CASSLGGSNTGELFF. Full variable domain (rest looked up from reference TRBV28 and TRBJ2-2): DVKVTQSSRYLVKRTGEKVFLECVQDMDHENMFWYRQDPGLGLRLIYFSYDVKMKEKGDIPEGYSVSREKKERFSLILESASTNQTSMYLCASSLGGSNTGELFFGEGSRLTVL.

CDR3 bases: TGTGCCAGCACCAAAACGGGACGGGAGAATGAAAAACTGTTTTTT. This codes for CASTKTGRENEKLFF. The chain couples TRBV9 to TRBJ1-4; weak D call: TRBD1 (5 bases). Germline CDR1 reads SGDLS; CDR2 reads YYNGEE. V gave up 6 bases and J gave up 5 bases, with 17 bases separating them. CDR3 length equals 15 residues. Full variable domain (remainder filled in from reference TRBV9 and TRBJ1-4): DSGVTQTPKHLITATGQRVTLRCSPRSGDLSVYWYQQSLDQGLQFLIQYYNGEERAKGNILERFSAQQFPDLHSELNLSSLELGDSALYFCASTKTGRENEKLFFGSGTQLSVL.

This chain joins TRBV6-6 and TRBJ2-1; 10 bases are a match to TRBD2. The germline gives CDR1 MNHNY, CDR2 SVGAGI (reference sequence). This CDR3 is built from 13 residues. Germline trimming cut 6 bases from V and 8 bases from J; bases unmatched to any gene: 4. The CDR3 loop reads CASRPGLADEQFF. CDR3 in DNA: TGTGCCAGCAGGCCCGGACTAGCGGATGAGCAGTTCTTC.

This chain connects TRBV15 to TRBJ1-3, with 7 bases matching TRBD1. Per the germline V gene, CDR1 is LNHNV and CDR2 is YYDKDF (reference sequence). The CDR3 is 15 amino acids. V dropped 3 bases and J dropped 2; count of bases not matched to a gene: 4. The CDR3 region is CATSSRGRPGNTIYF. The CDR3 DNA is TGTGCCACCAGCAGCAGGGGGAGGCCTGGAAACACCATATATTTT.

V is TRBV27 and J is TRBJ2-7; 11 bases are a match to TRBD1. The CDR3 totals 18 residues. Trimming removed 8 bases from V and 3 bases from J; junction bases left unmatched: 18. Germline V gene lookup returns CDR1 MNHEY and CDR2 SMNVEV (reference sequence). CDR3 protein: CASGDGTGGGGTNYEQYF. The CDR3 bases are TGTGCCAGCGGAGATGGGACAGGGGGGGGCGGGACCAACTACGAGCAGTACTTC.

The rearrangement joins TRBV9 to TRBJ1-3, with D perhaps matching TRBD1 (6 bases). The CDR3 length is 17 residues. The germline V gene has CDR1 SGDLS and CDR2 YYNGEE. Trimming stripped 4 bases from V and 4 bases from J, with 21 bases between. The CDR3 DNA reads as TGTGCCAGCAGCCTGAATGTAGGGGGACGTTCAGGAAACACCATATATTTT. Translated, it gives CASSLNVGGRSGNTIYF.

The chain couples TRBV27 to TRBJ2-1; D gene ambiguous. The CDR3 sequence is 15 residues long. The germline V and J ends were trimmed by 2 bases and 0 bases, with 8 bases remaining between them. Germline V lookup: CDR1 MNHEY, CDR2 SMNVEV (reference sequence). The CDR3 is CASSLQAFSYNEQFF. The CDR3 DNA follows: TGTGCCAGCAGTTTACAGGCCTTCTCCTACAATGAGCAGTTCTTC.

The J gene is TRBJ1-3, the V gene TRBV30, with 7 bases lining up with TRBD1. This CDR3 region has 14 residues. Trimming removed 3 bases from V and 1 base from J; junction bases left unmatched: 3. Germline V lookup: CDR1 GTSNPN, CDR2 SVGIG (reference sequence). In DNA form, the CDR3 reads TGTGCCTGGAGCCCAGGGGGATCTGGAAACACCATATATTTT. Amino acids: CAWSPGGSGNTIYF. Full variable domain (remainder filled in from reference TRBV30 and TRBJ1-3): SQTIHQWPATLVQPVGSPLSLECTVEGTSNPNLYWYRQAAGRGLQLLFYSVGIGQISSEVPQNLSASRPQDRQFILSSKKLLLSDSGFYLCAWSPGGSGNTIYFGEGSWLTVV.

The chain couples TRBV9 to TRBJ1-6; 7 positions match TRBD1. V trimming: 2 bases; J trimming: 2 bases; junction bases outside the gene matches: 1. The CDR3 contains 15 residues. Germline CDR1 reads SGDLS; CDR2 reads YYNGEE. DNA for the CDR3: TGTGCCAGCAGCGTGACAGGGACCTATAATTCACCCCTCCACTTT. Its protein product is CASSVTGTYNSPLHF. Complete variable domain (other parts from reference TRBV9 and TRBJ1-6): DSGVTQTPKHLITATGQRVTLRCSPRSGDLSVYWYQQSLDQGLQFLIQYYNGEERAKGNILERFSAQQFPDLHSELNLSSLELGDSALYFCASSVTGTYNSPLHFGNGTRLTVT.

The chain couples TRBV6-5 to TRBJ1-1; D unclear. Trimming took off 6 bases at V and 5 bases at J, with 13 bases between the two ends. Germline V gene sequence: CDR1 MNHEY, CDR2 SVGAGI. This CDR3 has 13 amino acids. As DNA, the CDR3 is TGTGCCAGCAGGGCTAACTATGGAACTGAAGCTTTCTTT. The encoded protein is CASRANYGTEAFF.

The chain joins TRBV7-9 to TRBJ1-6; D perhaps matches TRBD1 (5 bases). V shed 5 bases and J shed 5 bases, with 16 bases lying between them. The CDR3 is 16 residues long. The germline CDR1 and CDR2 sequences are SEHNR and FQNEAQ (reference sequence). The CDR3 coding sequence is TGTGCCAGCAGCCCCCGGGGGAGCGTGCATAATTCACCCCTCCACTTT. The encoded protein is CASSPRGSVHNSPLHF.

This clone occurred a few times. This sequence joins TRBV4-1 and TRBJ1-5, with TRBD1 matching over 11 bases. V was clipped by 4 bases and J by 6 bases; unmatched bases: 5. Germline V gene lookup returns CDR1 MGHRA and CDR2 YSYEKL. CDR3 length: 15 residues. The CDR3 bases are TGCGCCAGCAGCCTAGGAGGGACAGGGGGTCAGCCCCAGCATTTT. This translates into CASSLGGTGGQPQHF.

This chain links TRBV5-1 with TRBJ2-5; TRBD2 matches 8 bases. V was pared by 4 bases and J by 5 bases, with 13 bases of the junction left unmatched. The V gene's germline CDR1 is SGHRS and CDR2 YFSETQ. This CDR3 contains 16 residues. CDR3: CASSLRVGGAAETQYF. DNA for the CDR3: TGCGCCAGCAGCCTGAGGGTCGGGGGGGCCGCCGAGACCCAGTACTTC. The entire variable domain, with the rest obtained from reference TRBV5-1 and TRBJ2-5, is as follows: KAGVTQTPRYLIKTRGQQVTLSCSPISGHRSVSWYQQTPGQGLQFLFEYFSETQRNKGNFPGRFSGRQFSNSRSEMNVSTLELGDSALYLCASSLRVGGAAETQYFGPGTRLLVL.

As concerns this clone: Relative to the germline gene, one junction end is altered; a read error may explain this. The CDR3 bases are TGTGCTAGCAGCCGCGGACAGGGCGGGGAGCTGTTTTTT. It yields the protein CASSRGQGGELFF. The J gene is TRBJ2-2, the V gene TRBV7-7; 8 positions match TRBD1. Looked up from germline, CDR1 is SSHAT and CDR2 is FNYEAQ (reference sequence). The CDR3 totals 13 residues.

The chain joins TRBV18 to TRBJ2-3, with D hard to call. The germline V gene has CDR1 KGHSH and CDR2 LQKENI. V lost 5 bases and J lost 3, with 15 bases in between. The CDR3 spans 15 residues. The CDR3 here is CASSVLEAPTDTQYF. For the CDR3, the DNA is TGTGCCAGCTCAGTCTTAGAGGCCCCTACAGATACGCAGTATTTT. The variable domain in full, with the rest retrieved from reference TRBV18 and TRBJ2-3, is NAGVMQNPRHLVRRRGQEARLRCSPMKGHSHVYWYRQLPEEGLKFMVYLQKENIIDESGMPKERFSAEFPKEGPSILRIQQVVRGDSAAYFCASSVLEAPTDTQYFGPGTRLTVL.

The rearrangement links TRBV7-3 to TRBJ2-3; 8 nucleotides align to TRBD2. The CDR3 covers 17 residues. V shed 2 bases and J 0 bases; nucleotides not matched to a gene: 7. Germline V gives CDR1 SGHTA, CDR2 FQGTGA. The CDR3 DNA is TGTGCCAGCAGCTTACGTCTAGCGGGCGGTAGCACAGATACGCAGTATTTT. Protein product: CASSLRLAGGSTDTQYF.

This rearrangement joins TRBV7-9 to TRBJ2-7; a possible D gene is TRBD1 (6 bases). V lost 5 bases, J lost 3 bases, and 23 bases lay in between. Germline values: CDR1 SEHNR, CDR2 FQNEAQ (reference sequence). The CDR3 has 17 amino acids. CDR3 DNA: TGTGCCAGCAGCGTCGGTCATACCAGGGGCGGATTCTACGAGCAGTACTTC. Translation: CASSVGHTRGGFYEQYF.

The chain recombines TRBV30 with TRBJ2-7; 7 nucleotides line up with TRBD1. This CDR3 has 12 residues. V dropped 3 bases and J dropped 4; count of bases not matched to a gene: 3. Germline V CDR1 and CDR2: GTSNPN, SVGIG (reference sequence). CDR3 sequence reads: CAWRGDRYEQYF. The CDR3 nucleotides are TGTGCCTGGAGGGGGGACAGATACGAGCAGTACTTC.